The 14 T cell receptor beta chains in this list originate from one sample, sequenced in a study of control samples from healthy donors and cancer patients. Profiling relied on immunoSEQ multiplex PCR, and the TCRdb table lists in-frame clones only, not all of them. Altogether fewer than 200,000 clones are present, approximately 86% being singletons, with the ten largest covering under 5%. The specimen sequenced was blood. The receptors derive from a woman under 40 in good health.

The genes are TRBV7-8 and TRBJ1-3; 7 bases align to TRBD1. The CDR3 covers 16 residues. With V trimmed by 4 bases and J by 3 bases, 9 bases remained unmatched. Germline assignment: CDR1 SGHVS and CDR2 FQNEAQ. CDR3 residues: CASSSDRVALGNTIYF. As DNA, the CDR3 is TGTGCCAGCAGCTCCGACAGGGTGGCACTTGGAAACACCATATATTTT.

DNA for the CDR3: TGTGCCAGCAGTTTAGGGTACAGGGGCCGGGGTACTGAAGCTTTCTTT. Protein sequence: CASSLGYRGRGTEAFF. The chain recombines TRBV28 with TRBJ1-1, with TRBD1 matching 7 bases. The CDR3 sequence is 16 residues long. Losses at the gene ends were 2 bases for V and 5 bases for J; bases not matched to a gene: 11. Per the germline V gene, CDR1 is MDHEN and CDR2 is SYDVKM.

CDR3: CASSPNTPAYNEQFF. DNA for the CDR3: TGTGCCAGCAGCCCGAATACGCCGGCCTACAATGAGCAGTTCTTC. The V and J genes are TRBV7-2 and TRBJ2-1; D unclear. V shed 5 bases and J shed 2 bases, with 13 bases lying between them. From germline, CDR1 is SGHTA and CDR2 FQGNSA. This CDR3 region has 15 residues.

This chain links TRBV11-2 with TRBJ2-7, with D maybe TRBD2 (6 bases). The CDR3 runs to 16 residues. Germline V gene lookup returns CDR1 SGHAT and CDR2 FQNNGV. Trimming left V 5 bases short and J 4 bases short, with 21 bases between. The CDR3 loop reads CASSGDFGGVTYEQYF. The CDR3 region has the DNA TGTGCCAGCAGCGGCGACTTCGGCGGGGTAACGTACGAGCAGTACTTC.

V gene TRBV9 combines with J gene TRBJ2-3, with D perhaps TRBD1 or TRBD2 (5 bases each). V was shortened by 0 bases and J by 1 base, with 12 bases between the two germline ends. This CDR3 is built from 16 residues. CDR1 and CDR2 from the germline V gene are SGDLS and YYNGEE. CDR3 sequence: CASSVGGVGGTDTQYF. CDR3 sequence (DNA): TGTGCCAGCAGCGTAGGTGGGGTGGGGGGCACAGATACGCAGTATTTT.

The chain is built from TRBV3-1 (or the pseudogene TRBV3-2) and TRBJ1-1; 9 nucleotides agree with TRBD1. V trimming: 5 bases; J trimming: 5 bases; junction bases outside the gene matches: 9. Germline V gene data show CDR1 as LGHDT and CDR2 as YNNKEL (reference sequence). This CDR3 comprises 15 residues. CDR3 sequence reads: CASSADRGQRTEAFF. CDR3 nucleotide sequence: TGTGCCAGCAGCGCGGACAGGGGTCAGAGGACTGAAGCTTTCTTT.

The chain uses TRBV20-1 and TRBJ2-5, with 8 bases identical to TRBD2. There are 15 residues in the CDR3. With 6 bases clipped from V and 9 bases from J, the junction kept 18 bases outside the gene matches. Per germline, CDR1 DFQATT and CDR2 SNEGSKA (reference sequence). CDR3 protein: CSASDPGLDRLAQYF. The CDR3 DNA is TGCAGTGCGAGTGACCCGGGACTAGATCGTTTGGCCCAGTACTTC.

The chain couples TRBV7-9 to TRBJ1-1, with D possibly matching TRBD1 (5 bases). Trimming shortened V by 6 bases and J by 3 bases, and 17 bases separated the two germline ends. The CDR3 consists of 15 residues. The germline V gene has CDR1 SEHNR and CDR2 FQNEAQ (reference sequence). The CDR3 sequence is CASREVGAGDTEAFF. CDR3 in DNA: TGTGCCAGCAGAGAAGTAGGGGCGGGGGACACTGAAGCTTTCTTT.

The chain combines TRBV7-9 with TRBJ2-2; D gene unclear. Germline V gene sequence: CDR1 SEHNR, CDR2 FQNEAQ (reference sequence). The CDR3 consists of 16 residues. Trimming took off 0 bases at V and 0 bases at J, with 8 bases between the two ends. The CDR3 region is CASSLARPTNTGELFF. The CDR3 nucleotides are TGTGCCAGCAGCTTAGCGCGGCCCACGAACACCGGGGAGCTGTTTTTT.

The chain joins TRBV18 to TRBJ2-5; 7 bases align to TRBD2. The CDR3 has 14 amino acids. V gave up 0 bases and J gave up 2 bases; unmatched junction bases: 0. Germline V lookup: CDR1 KGHSH, CDR2 LQKENI. The CDR3 sequence: CASSPPGRQETQYF. Here the CDR3 DNA reads TGTGCCAGCTCACCACCCGGGAGGCAAGAGACCCAGTACTTC.

This clone showed up just once. The chain is built from TRBV2 and TRBJ2-2; D remains unclear. The germline V and J ends were trimmed by 0 bases and 6 bases, with 8 bases remaining between them. The CDR3 extends over 14 amino acids. Germline assignment: CDR1 SNHLY and CDR2 FYNNEI. CDR3 bases: TGTGCCAGCAGTGAAGCGCTATACCCCGGGGAGCTGTTTTTT. Amino acid sequence: CASSEALYPGELFF.

The chain employs TRBV4-1 and TRBJ2-3, with 8 bases lining up with TRBD2. There are 17 residues in the CDR3. CDR1 is MGHRA and CDR2 is YSYEKL in the germline V gene. J gave up 2 bases and V 0 bases, and 7 bases lay outside the gene matches. In nucleotides, the CDR3 is TGCGCCAGCAGCCAAGAAGCGAGCGGGGGATTCACAGATACGCAGTATTTT. This translates into CASSQEASGGFTDTQYF.

The chain carries TRBV5-1 and TRBJ1-6, with TRBD1 identical over 11 bases. Germline V CDR1 and CDR2: SGHRS, YFSETQ. This CDR3 is 20 amino acids long. The J segment lost 0 bases and the V segment lost 0 bases, leaving 8 bases of the junction unmatched. The CDR3 protein is CASSLEGQGVMGSYNSPLHF. CDR3 sequence (DNA): TGCGCCAGCAGCTTGGAGGGACAGGGGGTTATGGGCTCCTATAATTCACCCCTCCACTTT.

The chain joins TRBV2 to TRBJ1-2; D is ambiguous. The germline V and J ends were trimmed by 3 bases and 5 bases, with 16 bases remaining between them. Germline lookup yields CDR1 SNHLY and CDR2 FYNNEI. CDR3 length: 15 amino acids. CDR3 amino acids: CASSEVRAPRYGYTF. CDR3 DNA sequence: TGTGCCAGCAGTGAGGTGCGGGCCCCCCGTTATGGCTACACCTTC. Using reference TRBV2 and TRBJ1-2 for the parts outside the CDR3, the full variable domain is EPEVTQTPSHQVTQMGQEVILRCVPISNHLYFYWYRQILGQKVEFLVSFYNNEISEKSEIFDDQFSVERPDGSNFTLKIRSTKLEDSAMYFCASSEVRAPRYGYTFGSGTRLTVV.